Only one count was recorded for the clone carrying this T cell receptor beta chain. This sample stems from a study of control samples from healthy donors and cancer patients. Repertoires were generated with immunoSEQ multiplex PCR, while TCRdb's copy carries only in-frame clones and drops some. The repertoire has roughly 370,000 clones, 80% to 95% of them found once; the top ten carry 6% to 7%. Trimming pared 6 bases from V and 0 bases from J, leaving 8 bases between. This CDR3 spans 14 amino acids. CDR1 is SGHTA, CDR2 FQGTGA, per germline. The chain has TRBV7-3 and TRBJ1-4; a weak D match, TRBD1 (6 bases). The clonotype originates from a man aged 35-49 years with head and neck cancer. What was sequenced was PBMCs. The CDR3 region has the DNA TGTGCCAGCAGGAGACAGGCAACTAATGAAAAACTGTTTTTT. Translating gives CASRRQATNEKLFF.